The rows below give T cell receptor beta chains drawn from one sample of a study. TCRdb re-analysed the 5' RACE reads in MiXCR, keeping a single row per CDR3 protein. The sample records tens of thousands of distinct CDR3 sequences, about 28% being singletons. Sequenced: naive CD4+ T cells sorted from blood. The receptors were sampled from a female donor with breast cancer. Each CDR3 is given with its conserved first and last residue. The D gene is left open where the match is weak. Only some rows state a clone size, as once, few, many or a class for expanded clones.

clone_size	d_call	v_call	j_call	cdr3_length	cdr3_nt	cdr3_aa
NA	NA	TRBV18	TRBJ2-6	13	TGTGCCAGTCGGGAGTCTGGGGCCAACGTCCTGACTTTC	CASRESGANVLTF
NA	TRBD1	TRBV7-2	TRBJ1-2	14	TGTGCCAGCAGCCCCAGGGGGCGCGTCTATGGCTACACCTTC	CASSPRGRVYGYTF
NA	NA	TRBV24-1	TRBJ2-7	13	TGTGCCACCAGTGATTTGAAGGGCTACGAGCAGTACTTC	CATSDLKGYEQYF
NA	TRBD1	TRBV6-5	TRBJ1-2	12	TGTGCCAGCAGCCGACAGGGTTATGGCTACACCTTC	CASSRQGYGYTF
few	TRBD2	TRBV2	TRBJ2-7	15	TGTGCCAGCAGTGGTAGCGGGGGGGCCTACCCCGAGCAGTACTTC	CASSGSGGAYPEQYF
many	NA	TRBV4-1	TRBJ1-1	15	TGCGCCAGCAGCCAAGATTGGCGCAGGGACACTGAAGCTTTCTTT	CASSQDWRRDTEAFF
NA	NA	TRBV7-9	TRBJ2-3	16	TGTGCCAGCAGCTTGTCGGTTCCTACGACCACAGATACGCAGTATTTT	CASSLSVPTTTDTQYF
NA	TRBD2	TRBV24-1	TRBJ2-1	16	TGTGCCACCAGTGACGCCACTAGCGGGACCTACAATGAGCAGTTCTTC	CATSDATSGTYNEQFF
few	NA	TRBV5-1	TRBJ2-1	14	TGCGCCAGCAGGTGGGACTCCTCCTACAATGAGCAGTTCTTC	CASRWDSSYNEQFF
NA	NA	TRBV5-1	TRBJ1-4	15	TGCGCCAGCAGCTTGTCAGGGTCCACTAATGAAAAACTGTTTTTT	CASSLSGSTNEKLFF
NA	TRBD1	TRBV7-7	TRBJ2-3	15	TGTGCTAGCAGCCCCGGGACAGGGACAACAGATACGCAGTATTTT	CASSPGTGTTDTQYF
NA	NA	TRBV29-1	TRBJ2-7	13	TGCAGCGTTGAAACAGGGCTCCCCTACGAGCAGTACTTC	CSVETGLPYEQYF
NA	NA	TRBV7-2	TRBJ1-2	14	TGTGCCAGCAGCGGGGAGGGCGGTAACTATGGCTACACCTTC	CASSGEGGNYGYTF
many	TRBD1	TRBV5-8	TRBJ1-2	15	TGTGCCAGCAGCGATATCAGGGGGCGATCATATGGCTACACCTTC	CASSDIRGRSYGYTF
few	NA	TRBV7-2	TRBJ1-6	12	TGTGCCAGCAGCTTGGGACTTTCACCCCTCCACTTT	CASSLGLSPLHF
few	NA	TRBV10-2	TRBJ1-6	13	TGCGCCAGCATGCGGGGGCGAAATTCACCCCTCCACTTT	CASMRGRNSPLHF
NA	NA	TRBV20-1	TRBJ1-3	13	TGCAGTGTAGCAGGGCCCTCTGGAAACACCATATATTTT	CSVAGPSGNTIYF
NA	TRBD2	TRBV2	TRBJ2-2	12	TGTGCCGGGGACGGGGGGACCGGGGAGCTGTTTTTT	CAGDGGTGELFF
NA	NA	TRBV7-2	TRBJ2-3	13	TGTGCCAGCAGCCCCTCTCCGTCAGATACGCAGTATTTT	CASSPSPSDTQYF
NA	NA	TRBV20-1	TRBJ1-4	11	TGCAGTGCCCGGGGGGTTGAAAAACTGTTTTTT	CSARGVEKLFF
many	TRBD1	TRBV18	TRBJ2-7	16	TGTGCCAGCTCACCGCCCGGGACAGGGGCATTGTACGAGCAGTACTTC	CASSPPGTGALYEQYF
NA	NA	TRBV4-2	TRBJ1-1	13	TGTGCCAGCAACCAACCCGGGGAAACTGAAGCTTTCTTT	CASNQPGETEAFF
NA	NA	TRBV12-3/TRBV12-4	TRBJ1-5	16	TGTGCCAGCAGTTTAGGGCGGACCCGAAGGGATCAGCCCCAGCATTTT	CASSLGRTRRDQPQHF
many	NA	TRBV5-6	TRBJ2-7	14	TGTGCCAGCAGCGAACTGGCCAACTCCTACGAGCAGTACTTC	CASSELANSYEQYF
few	TRBD1	TRBV7-2	TRBJ1-1	14	TGTGCCAGCCTTCCCGGGACAGGTAACACTGAAGCTTTCTTT	CASLPGTGNTEAFF
NA	NA	TRBV12-3/TRBV12-4	TRBJ1-5	14	TGTGCCAGCAGTTTACAGGGCGGGGAGAAGCCCCAGCATTTT	CASSLQGGEKPQHF
few	TRBD2	TRBV6-2/TRBV6-3	TRBJ2-1	13	TGTGCCAGCAAACTAGCGGGAGGTGATGAGCAGTTCTTC	CASKLAGGDEQFF
NA	NA	TRBV6-1	TRBJ2-1	14	TGTGCCAGCAGTAACCCGGGCTGGACGAATGAGCAGTTCTTC	CASSNPGWTNEQFF
NA	NA	TRBV4-1	TRBJ1-5	15	TGCGCCAGCAGCCAAGGTGACAGGTGGAATCAGCCCCAGCATTTT	CASSQGDRWNQPQHF
NA	NA	TRBV5-1	TRBJ2-3	14	TGCGCCAGCGTGCGAAGTCTAGACACAGATACGCAGTATTTT	CASVRSLDTDTQYF
NA	NA	TRBV7-9	TRBJ2-7	14	TGTGCCAGCAGCAAAACAGGTCCCCCCTACGAGCAGTACTTC	CASSKTGPPYEQYF
NA	NA	TRBV20-1	TRBJ1-4	14	TGCAGTGCCCGGGACTTCGCAACTAATGAAAAACTGTTTTTT	CSARDFATNEKLFF
NA	NA	TRBV27	TRBJ1-1	15	TGTGCCAGCAGTTTACTATTAGGGGGAGACACTGAAGCTTTCTTT	CASSLLLGGDTEAFF
NA	NA	TRBV5-1	TRBJ2-3	14	TGCGCCAGCAGCCAACGACTAGACACAGATACGCAGTATTTT	CASSQRLDTDTQYF
few	TRBD2	TRBV28	TRBJ2-7	14	TGTGCCAGCGGAACGGGGGGGCTGGGCGACGAGCAGTACTTC	CASGTGGLGDEQYF
NA	TRBD2	TRBV7-2	TRBJ2-7	16	TGTGCCAGCAGCGTCTTGAGCGGGGGGGCCCCCTACGAGCAGTACTTC	CASSVLSGGAPYEQYF
few	NA	TRBV9	TRBJ2-1	15	TGTGCCAGCAGCGTAGTGGGGTGGGGGACGGATGAGCAGTTCTTC	CASSVVGWGTDEQFF
NA	NA	TRBV6-1	TRBJ2-7	14	TGTGCCAGCATAGCCCGGGACCGAGCCTACGAGCAGTACTTC	CASIARDRAYEQYF
NA	NA	TRBV5-1	TRBJ1-5	13	TGCGCCAGCAGCGGGGACCAAAACCAGCCCCAGCATTTT	CASSGDQNQPQHF
NA	NA	TRBV5-5	TRBJ2-5	14	TGTGCCAGCAGTATCCAGGCGGCTCAAGAGACCCAGTACTTC	CASSIQAAQETQYF
NA	NA	TRBV5-1	TRBJ2-1	15	TGCGCCAGCAGCTTTCTGACTACGTTGTGCAATGAGCAGTTCTTC	CASSFLTTLCNEQFF
NA	TRBD2	TRBV20-1	TRBJ2-7	12	TGCAGTGCGGACACTAGCGGGTTCGGGCAGTACTTC	CSADTSGFGQYF
few	NA	TRBV12-3/TRBV12-4	TRBJ2-1	11	TGTGCCAGCACAAGTTACAATGAGCAGTTCTTC	CASTSYNEQFF
NA	NA	TRBV5-1	TRBJ2-1	14	TGCGCCAGCAGCGGAGGGAACTCATACAATGAGCAGTTCTTC	CASSGGNSYNEQFF
NA	NA	TRBV7-3	TRBJ2-3	13	TGTGCCACTAGCACAACCTTCACAGATACGCAGTATTTT	CATSTTFTDTQYF
medium-sized	NA	TRBV20-1	TRBJ1-2	15	TGCAGTGCTAGGTTCCGGGACAACACTAACTATGGCTACACCTTC	CSARFRDNTNYGYTF
once	TRBD1	TRBV6-6	TRBJ1-1	15	TGTGCCAGCAGTTACGACAGGGGGGGAAACACTGAAGCTTTCTTT	CASSYDRGGNTEAFF
few	NA	TRBV4-2	TRBJ1-2	14	TGTGCCAGCACTCTTACATCCAGCGACTATGGCTACGCCTTC	CASTLTSSDYGYAF
few	TRBD1	TRBV4-3	TRBJ1-2	14	TGCGCCAGCAGCGAAGGGACAGGGGGATATGGCTACACCTTC	CASSEGTGGYGYTF
NA	TRBD2	TRBV20-1	TRBJ2-1	13	TGCAGTGCTACTCGGGAGGTATACAATGAGCAGTTCTTC	CSATREVYNEQFF
NA	NA	TRBV5-1	TRBJ2-3	13	TGCGCCAGCAGCTCCCTTAGCACAGATACGCAGTATTTT	CASSSLSTDTQYF
NA	TRBD1	TRBV11-2	TRBJ2-3	13	TGTGCCAGCAGCCACCGACGGACAGGTACGCAGTATTTT	CASSHRRTGTQYF
NA	TRBD1	TRBV7-9	TRBJ1-2	14	TGTGCCAGCAGCCATCAGGACAGGGCGAGTGGCTACACCTTC	CASSHQDRASGYTF
many	NA	TRBV20-1	TRBJ1-2	13	TGCAGTGCTTTAAAGCAGGGCGTGGTGGGCTACACCTTC	CSALKQGVVGYTF
few	NA	TRBV20-1	TRBJ1-3	14	TGCAGTGCTAGAGCGCCTACCTCTGGAAACACCATATATTTT	CSARAPTSGNTIYF
NA	NA	TRBV7-9	TRBJ1-1	14	TGTGCCAGCAGCTTATCCTCGGGACAACATGAAGCTTTCTTT	CASSLSSGQHEAFF